The 29 T cell receptor beta chains presented below share a single source sample, sequenced in a study of neurological immune-mediated disorders. Time point reported: technical triplicate 3. TCRdb redid the calling of the 5' RACE reads with MiXCR, one entry per CDR3 protein. Here the sample spans about 44,000 distinct CDR3 sequences, around a fifth being singletons. The sample taken for sequencing was PBMCs. All receptors derive from a man aged 55 to 70 with HTLV-1-associated myelopathy (HAM/TSP).

This clonotype was seen many times. The CDR3 here is CSVGSGGLNYGYTF. In nucleotides, the CDR3 is TGCAGCGTGGGGTCGGGGGGGCTAAACTATGGCTACACCTTC. V usage is TRBV29-1 and J usage is TRBJ1-2; a possible D gene is TRBD1 (6 bases). Germline V gives CDR1 SQVTM, CDR2 ANQGSEA. CDR3 size: 14 residues. The germline V and J ends were trimmed by 6 bases and 2 bases, with 16 bases remaining between them.

This clonotype occurred many times. The V and J genes are TRBV6-5 and TRBJ2-5; D tentatively reads TRBD1 or TRBD2 (6 bases each). Germline CDR1 is MNHEY and CDR2 is SVGAGI. V lost 6 bases, J lost 2 bases, and 16 bases lay in between. The CDR3 contains 15 residues. In DNA form, the CDR3 reads TGTGCCAGCAGAAGGTCCGTAGGGGGGCAAGAGACCCAGTACTTC. Amino acid sequence: CASRRSVGGQETQYF.

The sample holds many counts of this clonotype. V gene TRBV20-1 combines with J gene TRBJ2-5, with 8 nucleotides matching TRBD1. The V segment lost 4 bases and the J segment 5 bases; nucleotides outside the gene matches: 12. Germline assignment: CDR1 DFQATT and CDR2 SNEGSKA (reference sequence). The length of the CDR3 is 15 residues. As DNA, the CDR3 is TGCAGTGCTACGAATCGGGACAGGACTTGGGAGACCCAGTACTTC. It yields the protein CSATNRDRTWETQYF.

V gene TRBV7-2 combines with J gene TRBJ2-3; D gene ambiguous. This CDR3 has 14 residues. V lost 6 bases and J 4 bases, leaving 14 bases between the germline ends. The germline V gene encodes CDR1 SGHTA and CDR2 FQGNSA. CDR3 sequence reads: CASSLIFRADTQYF. The DNA of the CDR3 is TGTGCCAGCAGTTTAATTTTTCGGGCAGATACGCAGTATTTT.

This clonotype was seen ten or more times. J is TRBJ1-2 and V is TRBV5-1, with 8 positions matching TRBD1. Germline CDR1 and CDR2: SGHRS and YFSETQ. This CDR3 has 14 amino acids. V was clipped by 2 bases and J by 4 bases; unmatched bases: 4. CDR3: CASSLGTGLYGYTF. Here the CDR3 DNA reads TGCGCCAGCAGCTTAGGGACAGGACTCTATGGCTACACCTTC.

This clonotype appeared many times. The chain has TRBV24-1 and TRBJ1-5, with D possibly being TRBD1 (6 bases). The germline V and J ends were trimmed by 7 bases and 5 bases, with 11 bases remaining between them. This CDR3 spans 13 amino acids. The germline V gene has CDR1 KGHDR and CDR2 SFDVKD. The CDR3 nucleotides are TGTGCCACCAGCAAGTGGGGGCATCAGCCCCAGCATTTT. Translation gives CATSKWGHQPQHF.

The chain joins TRBV6-2 or TRBV6-3 to TRBJ1-2; D remains unclear. Per the germline V gene, CDR1 is MNHEY and CDR2 is SVGEGT. The V end was cut by 5 bases, the J end by 10 bases, with 8 bases between. This CDR3 comprises 10 residues. The CDR3 nucleotides read TGTGCCAGCAGTGCGGGAGACTACACCTTC. This gives the protein CASSAGDYTF.

The chain employs TRBV5-1 and TRBJ2-5, with D perhaps matching TRBD1 (6 bases). Germline values: CDR1 SGHRS, CDR2 YFSETQ. The germline V and J ends were trimmed by 0 bases and 2 bases, with 14 bases remaining between them. The CDR3 has 16 amino acids. CDR3 nucleotide sequence: TGCGCCAGCAGCTTGGACGCCACCGGGACACAAGAGACCCAGTACTTC. It yields the protein CASSLDATGTQETQYF.

This clonotype was detected many times. The rearrangement uses TRBV28 and TRBJ2-7; 11 nucleotides line up with TRBD1. There are 14 residues in the CDR3. The germline CDR1 and CDR2 sequences are MDHEN and SYDVKM. Unmatched junction bases numbered 8, after V lost 8 bases and J lost 5 bases. CDR3: CASGTGGSAHEQYF. The DNA of the CDR3 is TGTGCCAGCGGGACAGGGGGTTCAGCTCACGAGCAGTACTTC.

This clonotype was counted ten times or more. The gene calls are TRBV27 and TRBJ1-5, with no clear D. The germline V and J ends were trimmed by 5 bases and 4 bases, with 3 bases remaining between them. Germline V gene lookup returns CDR1 MNHEY and CDR2 SMNVEV (reference sequence). The CDR3 spans 11 residues. The CDR3: CASSLNQPQHF. CDR3 nucleotides: TGTGCCAGCAGTCTTAATCAGCCCCAGCATTTT.

There are many counts of this clonotype. The V call is TRBV5-1, the J call TRBJ2-1; TRBD2 matches at 10 bases. The CDR3 sequence is 13 residues long. Germline-derived CDR1 and CDR2 are SGHRS and YFSETQ. The ends lost 0 bases at V and 10 bases at J; junction bases unmatched: 1. CDR3 nucleotide sequence: TGCGCCAGCAGCTTGGGGACTAGCGGAGAGCAGTTCTTC. The encoded protein is CASSLGTSGEQFF. The full variable domain, rest sourced from reference TRBV5-1 and TRBJ2-1, is KAGVTQTPRYLIKTRGQQVTLSCSPISGHRSVSWYQQTPGQGLQFLFEYFSETQRNKGNFPGRFSGRQFSNSRSEMNVSTLELGDSALYLCASSLGTSGEQFFGPGTRLTVL.

Regarding this clonotype: A read error is likely, as this CDR3 ends without the conserved phenylalanine or tryptophan. The limits of the CDR3 on the DNA are not certain, so only TCRdb's listed CDR3 is given. The genes are TRBV21-1 and TRBJ2-5; the DNA was not used to check the table's D call, TRBD1. TRBV21-1 is annotated as a pseudogene. The CDR3 extends over 14 residues, inclusive of both ends. Here the CDR3 reads CASITTGSEETQDL.

This clonotype has ten or more counts. This rearrangement joins TRBV20-1 to TRBJ1-2; 11 bases are shared with TRBD1. V was pared by 4 bases and J by 5 bases, with 6 bases of the junction left unmatched. The CDR3 loop spans 14 amino acids. Germline loops: CDR1 DFQATT, CDR2 SNEGSKA (reference sequence). The chain's CDR3 is CSAKRDRGRYGYTF. CDR3 DNA: TGCAGTGCTAAGCGGGACAGGGGGAGGTATGGCTACACCTTC.

The table lists this clonotype with many counts. The J gene is TRBJ1-1, the V gene TRBV28, with D possibly matching TRBD1 (5 bases). The germline V gene encodes CDR1 MDHEN and CDR2 SYDVKM. This CDR3 contains 17 residues. V was cut by 4 bases and J by 4 bases, with 22 bases left in between. The CDR3 loop is CASSSVGFFRGSTEAFF. The DNA of the CDR3 is TGTGCCAGCAGTTCTGTGGGCTTCTTCCGGGGGAGCACTGAAGCTTTCTTT.

This clonotype occurred many times. The rearrangement uses TRBV4-1 and TRBJ2-1; D is perhaps TRBD1 (6 bases). V was pared by 5 bases and J by 0 bases, with 14 bases between. The CDR3 totals 16 residues. The germline CDR1 and CDR2 sequences are MGHRA and YSYEKL. CDR3 loop: CASSFRRGSSYNEQFF. CDR3 DNA sequence: TGCGCCAGCAGCTTTCGTAGGGGGAGCTCCTACAATGAGCAGTTCTTC.

This clonotype has at least ten counts. The chain is built from TRBV5-1 and TRBJ2-3, with D perhaps TRBD1 or TRBD2 (5 bases each). V shed 3 bases and J shed 4 bases, with 21 bases lying between them. This CDR3 region has 17 residues. Germline-derived CDR1 and CDR2 are SGHRS and YFSETQ. The CDR3 region is CASSWSGTSWGADTQYF. CDR3 DNA: TGCGCCAGCAGCTGGTCCGGGACCTCTTGGGGTGCAGATACGCAGTATTTT. The whole variable domain, remainder taken from reference TRBV5-1 and TRBJ2-3, is KAGVTQTPRYLIKTRGQQVTLSCSPISGHRSVSWYQQTPGQGLQFLFEYFSETQRNKGNFPGRFSGRQFSNSRSEMNVSTLELGDSALYLCASSWSGTSWGADTQYFGPGTRLTVL.

This clonotype was found a few times. The chain couples TRBV20-1 to TRBJ1-2; TRBD1 might be the D (6 bases). The CDR3 runs 14 residues. Per germline, CDR1 DFQATT and CDR2 SNEGSKA (reference sequence). V was trimmed by 5 bases and J by 1 base, leaving 14 bases between them. The CDR3 region has the DNA TGCAGTGCTTACGACGGCAGGGGTAACTATGGCTACACCTTC. Translated: CSAYDGRGNYGYTF.

Many counts were recorded for this clonotype. This CDR3 is CSARVLITGELFF. CDR3 DNA: TGCAGTGCTAGAGTACTGATAACCGGGGAGCTGTTTTTT. The V call is TRBV20-1, the J call TRBJ2-2; D gene uncertain. CDR1 and CDR2 (germline): DFQATT, SNEGSKA (reference sequence). The CDR3 runs to 13 residues. V shed 1 base and J shed 5 bases, with 8 bases lying between them.

This clonotype was detected ten times or more. The chain links TRBV11-2 to TRBJ2-2, with D perhaps TRBD1 (6 bases). The germline V and J ends were trimmed by 5 bases and 5 bases, with 9 bases remaining between them. Per the germline V gene, CDR1 is SGHAT and CDR2 is FQNNGV. This CDR3 comprises 13 residues. The DNA for the CDR3 is TGTGCCAGCAGCCAGCAGGGGACCGGGGAGCTGTTTTTT. Protein: CASSQQGTGELFF.

This clonotype was seen many times. The chain recombines TRBV29-1 with TRBJ2-3; perhaps TRBD2 as D (6 bases). The germline V gene has CDR1 SQVTM and CDR2 ANQGSEA. V was trimmed by 7 bases and J by 2 bases, leaving 13 bases between them. The CDR3 has 13 amino acids. CDR3 nucleotide sequence: TGCAGCGCTCCAGGGACTCTCACAGATACGCAGTATTTT. Its translation: CSAPGTLTDTQYF.

This clonotype was counted many times. This sequence joins TRBV11-2 and TRBJ2-1, with TRBD2 identical over 16 bases. The CDR3 length is 18 residues. Unmatched junction bases numbered 8, after V lost 5 bases and J lost 4 bases. The V gene's germline CDR1 is SGHAT and CDR2 FQNNGV. DNA for the CDR3: TGTGCCAGCAGCCTCGGGACTAGCGGGAGGGCTAGGTACAATGAGCAGTTCTTC. The encoded protein is CASSLGTSGRARYNEQFF.

A note on this clonotype: This may arise from a read error, as a much more abundant clone is one base away. The J gene is TRBJ1-1, the V gene TRBV12-3 or TRBV12-4; 8 bases are shared with TRBD1. The CDR3 runs to 13 residues. CDR3 coding DNA: TGTGTCAGCAGTTCGACAGGGGTCACTGAAGCTTTCTTT. This encodes CVSSSTGVTEAFF.

This clonotype occurred many times. The chain uses TRBV29-1 and TRBJ2-1; 9 nucleotides match TRBD1. Germline CDR1 SQVTM, CDR2 ANQGSEA. The CDR3 has 14 amino acids. After removal of 6 bases from V and 7 bases from J, the junction contained 10 bases not matched to a gene. CDR3 region: CSVPSAGTGNEQFF. The CDR3 DNA reads TGCAGCGTACCATCTGCCGGGACAGGGAATGAGCAGTTCTTC.

CDR3 sequence: CASSVAPQGDEKLFF. The CDR3 DNA reads as TGTGCCAGCAGCGTAGCCCCCCAAGGGGATGAAAAACTGTTTTTT. This chain uses TRBV9 with TRBJ1-4; a weak D match, TRBD1 (5 bases). The germline V gene has CDR1 SGDLS and CDR2 YYNGEE. CDR3 size: 15 residues. Trimming cost V 0 bases and J 6 bases, with 12 bases left between them.

Many counts were recorded for this clonotype. This chain joins TRBV5-1 and TRBJ1-1; D is uncertain. V gave up 1 base and J gave up 1 base, with 8 bases separating them. CDR1 and CDR2 from the germline V gene are SGHRS and YFSETQ. The CDR3 spans 14 residues. The CDR3: CASSLNRGNTEAFF. The DNA of the CDR3 is TGCGCCAGCAGCTTGAATCGGGGGAACACTGAAGCTTTCTTT.

The table lists this clonotype with many counts. The chain uses TRBV5-1 and TRBJ2-3, with D unclear. CDR3 size: 13 residues. The V end was cut by 0 bases, the J end by 5 bases, with 7 bases between. In germline, CDR1 is SGHRS, CDR2 YFSETQ. As DNA, the CDR3 is TGCGCCAGCAGCTTGGCAGAAAAAGATACGCAGTATTTT. It yields the protein CASSLAEKDTQYF.

This clonotype appeared many times. V and J are TRBV4-1 and TRBJ1-5; possible D gene TRBD1, 5 bases. Trimming stripped 0 bases from V and 9 bases from J, with 9 bases between. The CDR3 contains 13 residues. Germline CDR1 MGHRA, CDR2 YSYEKL. The CDR3 is CASSQDRGRPQHF. CDR3 DNA sequence: TGCGCCAGCAGCCAAGATCGGGGGAGGCCCCAGCATTTT.

This clonotype counts as medium-sized. The chain is built from TRBV5-1 and TRBJ2-5; D call uncertain. The CDR3 spans 13 residues. Trimming shortened V by 0 bases and J by 3 bases, and 6 bases separated the two germline ends. Looked up from germline, CDR1 is SGHRS and CDR2 is YFSETQ. This CDR3 is CASSLGAKETQYF. DNA of the CDR3: TGCGCCAGCAGCTTGGGAGCGAAAGAGACCCAGTACTTC.

This clonotype was observed many times. This chain links TRBV5-1 with TRBJ1-1, with no clear D. This CDR3 spans 14 amino acids. The germline V and J ends were trimmed by 2 bases and 4 bases, with 12 bases remaining between them. Per the germline V gene, CDR1 is SGHRS and CDR2 is YFSETQ. The CDR3 DNA sequence: TGCGCCAGCAGCTTTGGACTCGAGAGCACTGAAGCTTTCTTT. Translating it yields CASSFGLESTEAFF.